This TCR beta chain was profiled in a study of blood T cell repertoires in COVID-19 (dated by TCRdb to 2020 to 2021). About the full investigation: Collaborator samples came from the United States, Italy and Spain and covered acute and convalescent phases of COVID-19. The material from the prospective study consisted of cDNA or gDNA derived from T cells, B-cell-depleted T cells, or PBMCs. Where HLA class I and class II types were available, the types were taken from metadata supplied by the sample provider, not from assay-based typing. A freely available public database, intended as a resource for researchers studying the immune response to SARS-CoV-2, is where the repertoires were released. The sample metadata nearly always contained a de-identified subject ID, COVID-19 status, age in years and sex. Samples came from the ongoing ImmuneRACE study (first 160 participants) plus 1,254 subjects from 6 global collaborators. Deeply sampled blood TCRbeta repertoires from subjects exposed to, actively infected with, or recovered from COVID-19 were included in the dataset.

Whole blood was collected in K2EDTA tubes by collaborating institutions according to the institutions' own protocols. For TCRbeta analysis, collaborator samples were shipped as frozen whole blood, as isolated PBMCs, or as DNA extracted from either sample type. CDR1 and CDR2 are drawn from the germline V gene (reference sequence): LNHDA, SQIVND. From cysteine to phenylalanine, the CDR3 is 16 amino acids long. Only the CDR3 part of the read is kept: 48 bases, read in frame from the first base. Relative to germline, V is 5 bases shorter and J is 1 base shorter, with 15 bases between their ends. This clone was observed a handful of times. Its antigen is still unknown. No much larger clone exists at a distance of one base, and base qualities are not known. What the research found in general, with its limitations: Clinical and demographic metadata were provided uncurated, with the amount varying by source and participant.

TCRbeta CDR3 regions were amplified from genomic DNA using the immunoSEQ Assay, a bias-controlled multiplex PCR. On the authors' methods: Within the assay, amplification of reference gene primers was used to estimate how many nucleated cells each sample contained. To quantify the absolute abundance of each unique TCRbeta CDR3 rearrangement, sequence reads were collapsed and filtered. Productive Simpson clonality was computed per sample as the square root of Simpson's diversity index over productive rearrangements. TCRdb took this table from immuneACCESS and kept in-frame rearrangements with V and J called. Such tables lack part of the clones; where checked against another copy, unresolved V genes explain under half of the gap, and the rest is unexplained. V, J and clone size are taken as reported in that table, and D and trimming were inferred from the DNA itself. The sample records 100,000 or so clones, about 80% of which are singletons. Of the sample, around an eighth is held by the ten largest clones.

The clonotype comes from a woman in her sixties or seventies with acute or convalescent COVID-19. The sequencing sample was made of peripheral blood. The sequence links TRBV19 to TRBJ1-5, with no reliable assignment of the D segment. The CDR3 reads CASSATPGLSNQPQHF. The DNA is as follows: TGTGCCAGTAGTGCTACCCCGGGGTTGAGCAATCAGCCCCAGCATTTT. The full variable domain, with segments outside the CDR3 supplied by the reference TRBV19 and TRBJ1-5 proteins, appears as DGGITQSPKYLFRKEGQNVTLSCEQNLNHDAMYWYRQDPGQGLRLIYYSQIVNDFQKGDIAEGYSVSREKKESFPLTVTSAQKNPTAFYLCASSATPGLSNQPQHFGDGTRLSIL.